This TCR beta chain originates from a study of blood T cell repertoires in COVID-19. About the study: The analysed material was cDNA or gDNA that came from T cells, B-cell-depleted T cells, or PBMCs.

The CDR3 length is 13 residues. V dropped 1 base and J dropped 7; count of bases not matched to a gene: 3. The germline V gene has CDR1 SGHRS and CDR2 YFSETQ. Source study methods: Estimates of nucleated cell counts were drawn from the amplification of reference gene primers. TCRdb's table, derived via immunoSEQ multiplex PCR, lists solely in-frame clones and lacks some. That table furnishes V, J and clone size, whereas the DNA furnished D and trimming. The sample lists tens of thousands of clones; around nine tenths were seen once. The TCR originated in a human donor in a cohort sampled during active COVID-19. V gene TRBV5-1 combines with J gene TRBJ2-3; the match to TRBD1 covers 7 bases. Input material: peripheral blood. CDR3 sequence (DNA): TGCGCCAGCAGCTTGCTGGACAGGAATACGCAGTATTTT. This sequence encodes CASSLLDRNTQYF.